This T cell receptor (beta chain) was observed in a study of blood T cells in healthy people across ages. Study observations and caveats: There was a strong correlation between TCR beta diversity and naive T cell percentage.

Healthy Caucasian individuals from Russia aged about 6 to 95 were enrolled as donors. Primers used in a second PCR of about 6 to 11 cycles were a sample-barcoded 5' primer and a J-beta primer mix. TCRdb re-analysed the 5' RACE reads in MiXCR, keeping a single row per CDR3 protein. Of 750,000 or so distinct CDR3 sequences in the sample, around 25% were seen once. In the case of this clonotype: Its antigen remains unidentified.

V was pared by 6 bases and J by 4 bases, with 16 bases of the junction left unmatched. Germline V gene data show CDR1 as SGHTA and CDR2 as FQGNSA. The CDR3 loop spans 17 amino acids. The same sample was also used in a study of T cells of mothers and their children.

The chain joins TRBV7-2 to TRBJ1-2; TRBD1 matches at 8 bases. This clonotype was obtained from a boy between 5 and 17 years old in good health. The sample taken for sequencing was blood. CDR3 protein: CASSGQGAPLGVYGYTF. The CDR3 bases are TGTGCCAGCAGTGGGCAGGGGGCCCCACTTGGTGTCTATGGCTACACCTTC. The full variable domain, in which reference TRBV7-2 and TRBJ1-2 provide the parts outside the CDR3, is GAGVSQSPSNKVTEKGKDVELRCDPISGHTALYWYRQSLGQGLEFLIYFQGNSAPDKSGLPSDRFSAERTGGSVSTLTIQRTQQEDSAVYLCASSGQGAPLGVYGYTFGSGTRLTVV.